The 2 T cell receptor beta chains given below trace back to one sample, sequenced in a study of immune evolution from preneoplasia to lung adenocarcinoma. Data came from immunoSEQ multiplex PCR; TCRdb stores just in-frame clones and leaves some out. The sample holds approximately 7,500 clones, around three quarters seen once. Input material: FFPE invasive lung adenocarcinoma tissue. The receptor set was obtained from a person aged 40 to 50 with lung adenocarcinoma.

The V call is TRBV23-1, the J call TRBJ1-1; D perhaps matches TRBD1 (5 bases). TRBV23-1 is annotated as an ORF whose role is uncertain. Trimming took 4 bases from V and 11 from J, leaving 11 bases between them. The CDR3 has 11 amino acids. Here the CDR3 reads CASSLGDSAFF. The CDR3, as DNA: TGCGCCAGCAGTCTAGGGGATAGTGCTTTCTTT.

The rearrangement uses TRBV5-8 and TRBJ1-2; D remains unclear. The CDR3 runs to 16 residues. Germline-derived CDR1 and CDR2 are SGHTS and YDEGEE. Trimming left V 0 bases short and J 4 bases short, with 16 bases between. CDR3: CASSLGIRRTSYGYTF. Written as DNA, the CDR3 is TGTGCCAGCAGCTTGGGTATTCGACGGACGAGCTATGGCTACACCTTC.